One sample yielded the 17 T cell receptor beta chains listed below, sequenced in a study of blood T cell repertoires in COVID-19. Some clones are missing from TCRdb's copy, which holds only in-frame ones; the method was immunoSEQ multiplex PCR. The sample has fewer than 300,000 clones, 90% seen once. Sequenced sample: PBMCs or T cells enriched from blood (not recorded which). These receptors all stem from a woman in her twenties or thirties who had recovered from COVID-19.

The rearrangement joins TRBV27 to TRBJ2-7; 9 bases agree with TRBD1. V lost 3 bases to trimming and J lost 4 bases; unmatched junction nucleotides: 4. Germline V CDR1 and CDR2: MNHEY, SMNVEV (reference sequence). This CDR3 has 14 amino acids. The CDR3 coding sequence is TGTGCCAGCAGTTTCGGACAGGGGAAGTACGAGCAGTACTTC. Translation gives CASSFGQGKYEQYF.

The genes are TRBV2 and TRBJ2-1; 10 nucleotides agree with TRBD2. Trimming took 7 bases from V and 7 from J; bases not matched to a gene: 4. CDR1 is SNHLY, CDR2 FYNNEI, per germline. This CDR3 has 13 amino acids. The CDR3 DNA reads TGTGCCAGCAATAGCGGGAGGAAGAATGAGCAGTTCTTC. Its translation is CASNSGRKNEQFF.

The V gene is TRBV21-1, the J gene TRBJ2-3; the table names TRBD2, a call not compared with the DNA. TRBV21-1 is noted as a pseudogene. CDR3 size: 16 residues. CDR3 DNA sequence: TGTGCCAGCAGCAAAAGGGAGGGTTGGAGCACAGATACGCAGTATTTT. Protein: CASSKREGWSTDTQYF.

The chain couples TRBV4-1 to TRBJ1-4; the match to TRBD1 covers 10 bases. Germline V gene data show CDR1 as MGHRA and CDR2 as YSYEKL. CDR3 length: 15 residues. The V and J ends lost 1 base and 8 bases, in that order; junction bases with no gene match: 4. This CDR3 reads CASSQVGQGEEKLFF. In DNA, the CDR3 is TGCGCCAGCAGCCAAGTCGGACAGGGGGAAGAAAAACTGTTTTTT.

The V gene is TRBV30, the J gene TRBJ2-7, with D uncertain. CDR1 and CDR2 (germline): GTSNPN, SVGIG (reference sequence). CDR3 length: 13 amino acids. Trimming shortened V by 0 bases and J by 3 bases, and 9 bases separated the two germline ends. For the CDR3, the DNA is TGTGCCTGGAGTGTCGGCACAGACTACGAGCAGTACTTC. It encodes CAWSVGTDYEQYF.

The table lists this clone with a count of one. The chain links TRBV29-1 to TRBJ2-7; the D gene is possibly TRBD1 (5 bases). This CDR3 region has 14 residues. The germline V gene has CDR1 SQVTM and CDR2 ANQGSEA. Trimming pared 4 bases from V and 0 bases from J, leaving 13 bases between. For the CDR3, the DNA is TGCAGCGTTGGTCCTCGACAGAGCTCCTACGAGCAGTACTTC. As protein: CSVGPRQSSYEQYF.

The chain carries TRBV19 and TRBJ2-1, with 13 positions matching TRBD2. The V and J ends lost 3 bases and 10 bases, in that order; junction bases with no gene match: 9. CDR1 LNHDA and CDR2 SQIVND come from the germline V gene (reference sequence). The CDR3 is 16 amino acids. The CDR3 here is CASSIFGMGLAGEQFF. The CDR3 DNA reads TGTGCCAGTAGTATCTTCGGGATGGGACTAGCGGGAGAGCAGTTCTTC.

J is TRBJ2-7 and V is TRBV9; no clear D gene. Germline CDR1 SGDLS, CDR2 YYNGEE. The CDR3 length is 14 residues. Between the trimmed V and J ends, which lost 3 bases and 0 bases, there was a span of 10 bases. CDR3 loop: CASSATASSYEQYF. The CDR3 DNA sequence: TGTGCCAGCAGCGCGACCGCTAGCTCCTACGAGCAGTACTTC.

V and J are TRBV3-1 (or the pseudogene TRBV3-2) and TRBJ1-2; D not certain. Looked up from germline, CDR1 is LGHDT and CDR2 is YNNKEL (reference sequence). This CDR3 region has 14 residues. V was clipped by 6 bases and J by 1 base, with 12 bases between them. For the CDR3, the DNA is TGTGCCAGCAGACAAACAGTGAATAACTATGGCTACACCTTC. Translation: CASRQTVNNYGYTF.

The rearrangement joins TRBV19 to TRBJ1-1; 9 nucleotides match TRBD1. Germline CDR1 LNHDA, CDR2 SQIVND (reference sequence). The CDR3 consists of 16 residues. The CDR3 loop reads CATEAGTGRLNTEAFF. CDR3 DNA: TGTGCGACAGAAGCGGGGACAGGGCGGTTGAACACTGAAGCTTTCTTT.

The chain joins TRBV24-1 to TRBJ2-1, with 10 nucleotides matching TRBD2. V shed 1 base, J shed 4 bases, and the junction held 3 bases outside the gene matches. Germline V gene lookup returns CDR1 KGHDR and CDR2 SFDVKD. The CDR3 runs to 16 residues. The chain's CDR3 is CATSDFSTSGYNEQFF. CDR3 nucleotides: TGTGCCACCAGTGATTTCTCGACTAGCGGGTACAATGAGCAGTTCTTC.

This chain connects TRBV2 to TRBJ2-2, with 9 bases matching TRBD2. Germline lookup yields CDR1 SNHLY and CDR2 FYNNEI. J was trimmed by 4 bases and V by 1 base; bases with no gene match: 4. The CDR3 contains 16 residues. In nucleotides, the CDR3 is TGTGCCAGCAGTGAAGGGACTAGCGTGGCCACCGGGGAGCTGTTTTTT. Its translation: CASSEGTSVATGELFF.

This chain uses TRBV7-2 with TRBJ2-2, with 9 bases aligning to TRBD2. V was pared by 5 bases and J by 4 bases, with 11 bases of the junction left unmatched. CDR1 and CDR2 (germline): SGHTA, FQGNSA. The CDR3 consists of 17 residues. This chain's CDR3 is CASSPRLAGTITGELFF. The CDR3 DNA follows: TGTGCCAGCAGCCCCAGGCTAGCGGGGACCATCACCGGGGAGCTGTTTTTT.

This sequence joins TRBV7-3 and TRBJ2-2, with 12 bases aligning to TRBD2. The germline V gene encodes CDR1 SGHTA and CDR2 FQGTGA. V shed 3 bases and J 6 bases; nucleotides not matched to a gene: 11. The CDR3 consists of 18 residues. The chain's CDR3 is CASSLQRLAGGQAGELFF. The CDR3 region has the DNA TGTGCCAGCAGCTTGCAAAGGCTAGCGGGAGGGCAGGCCGGGGAGCTGTTTTTT.

The V gene is TRBV7-9, the J gene TRBJ1-2, with 7 bases aligning to TRBD1. The germline gives CDR1 SEHNR, CDR2 FQNEAQ (reference sequence). This CDR3 region has 14 residues. V lost 0 bases and J lost 7; bases outside the gene matches: 5. The CDR3 here is CASSLAQGVGGYTF. The CDR3 DNA follows: TGTGCCAGCAGCTTAGCCCAGGGGGTCGGTGGCTACACCTTC.

The chain carries TRBV2 and TRBJ1-2; the D is unclear. CDR1 SNHLY and CDR2 FYNNEI come from the germline V gene. With 11 bases removed from V and 8 bases from J, the gap between germline ends came to 21 bases. The CDR3 length is 13 residues. The CDR3 sequence: CASSEPELEGYTF. Written as DNA, the CDR3 is TGTGCCTCGTCCGAGCCCGAGCTCGAGGGCTACACCTTC.

This clone showed up just a few times. The J gene is TRBJ2-1, the V gene TRBV7-3; D gene uncertain. CDR1 and CDR2 (germline): SGHTA, FQGTGA. The CDR3 runs to 13 residues. Trimming left V 5 bases short and J 5 bases short, with 10 bases between. The DNA for the CDR3 is TGTGCCAGCAGCGCAACCCGGGACAATGAGCAGTTCTTC. Protein sequence: CASSATRDNEQFF.